The clone carrying this T cell receptor (beta chain) turned up a few times. Its antigen is undetermined. Sequencing used immunoSEQ multiplex PCR; TCRdb keeps in-frame clones, though not all of them. The repertoire has around 70,000 clones, 87% of them found once; the top ten carry 1.3%. Germline V gene data show CDR1 as SEHNR and CDR2 as FQNEAQ (reference sequence). Trimming cost V 5 bases and J 6 bases, with 8 bases left between them. The CDR3 contains 11 residues. The sample belongs to a study of T cell responses to AZD1222 COVID-19 vaccine. Whole-study findings and limits: Donors were largely white British and mainly female; clonal diversity was possibly underestimated. Nearly half of spike-specific TCRs reportedly target unmutated variant regions. In all cases, repertoires were sampled only after the peak T cell response.

This chain connects TRBV7-9 to TRBJ2-7; D perhaps matches TRBD2 (5 bases). The sequence came from an adult who received the AZD1222 COVID-19 vaccine. Source: peripheral blood, taken 28 days after the second AZD1222 dose. The CDR3 sequence is CASSRTGEQYF. CDR3 in DNA: TGTGCCAGCAGCCGGACTGGCGAGCAGTACTTC.